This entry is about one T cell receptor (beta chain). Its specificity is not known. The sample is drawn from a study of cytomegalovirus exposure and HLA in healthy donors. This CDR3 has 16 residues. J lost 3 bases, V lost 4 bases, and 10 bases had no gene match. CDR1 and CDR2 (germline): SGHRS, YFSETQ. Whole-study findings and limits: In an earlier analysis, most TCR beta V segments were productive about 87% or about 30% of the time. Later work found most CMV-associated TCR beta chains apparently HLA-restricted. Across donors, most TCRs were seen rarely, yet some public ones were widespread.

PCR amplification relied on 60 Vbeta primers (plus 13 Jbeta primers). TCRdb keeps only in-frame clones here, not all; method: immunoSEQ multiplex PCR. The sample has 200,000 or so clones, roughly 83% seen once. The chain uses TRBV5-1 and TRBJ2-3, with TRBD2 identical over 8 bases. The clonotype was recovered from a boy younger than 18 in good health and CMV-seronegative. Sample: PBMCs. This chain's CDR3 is CASSLRGGVVTDTQYF. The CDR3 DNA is TGCGCCAGCAGCCTCCGGGGGGGGGTAGTTACAGATACGCAGTATTTT.